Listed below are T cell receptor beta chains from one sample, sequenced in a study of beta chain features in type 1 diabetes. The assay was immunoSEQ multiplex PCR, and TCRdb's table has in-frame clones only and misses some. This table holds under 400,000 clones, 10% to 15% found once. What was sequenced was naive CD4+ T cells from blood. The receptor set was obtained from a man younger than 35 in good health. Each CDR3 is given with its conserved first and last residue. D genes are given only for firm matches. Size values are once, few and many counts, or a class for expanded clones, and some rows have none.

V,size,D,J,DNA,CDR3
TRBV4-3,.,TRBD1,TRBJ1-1,TGCGCCAGCAGCCAGACCGGGACAGTCGGAACTTTCTTT,CASSQTGTVGTFF
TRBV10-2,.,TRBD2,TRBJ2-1,TGCGCCAGCAGAGGGGGACTAGCGGACAATGAGCAGTTCTTC,CASRGGLADNEQFF
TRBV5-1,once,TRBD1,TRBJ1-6,TGCGCCAGCAGGTTTCGACAGGGAGAAAATTCACCCCTCCACTTT,CASRFRQGENSPLHF
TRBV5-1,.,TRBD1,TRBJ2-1,TGCGCCAGCAGCTTGGGGGACAGGGGGCCAGGATACAATGAGCAGTTCTTC,CASSLGDRGPGYNEQFF
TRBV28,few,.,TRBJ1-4,TGTGCCAGCAGTTCGGGGGGCGAGGGTAATGAAAAACTGTTTTTT,CASSSGGEGNEKLFF
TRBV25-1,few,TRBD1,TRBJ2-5,TGTGCCAGCAGTCTGACAGGGGGAAAGACCCAGTACTTC,CASSLTGGKTQYF
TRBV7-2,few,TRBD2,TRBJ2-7,TGTGCCAGCAGCTTAGTAAGCGGGGTCGGCGAGCAGTACTTC,CASSLVSGVGEQYF
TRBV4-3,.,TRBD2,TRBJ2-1,TGCGCCAGCAGCCAAGAGGGACTAGCGGGAGAAAATGAGCAGTTCTTC,CASSQEGLAGENEQFF
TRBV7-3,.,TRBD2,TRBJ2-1,TGTGCCAGCAGCGTCTTAGCGGGGTGGTATGAGCAGTTCTTC,CASSVLAGWYEQFF
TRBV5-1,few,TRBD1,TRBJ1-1,TGCGCCAGCAGCCTCCAGACAGGGGGAACTGAAGCTTTCTTT,CASSLQTGGTEAFF
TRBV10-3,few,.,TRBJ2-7,TGTGCCATCAGTGGGATCCCACAGACAGACTACGAGCAGTACTTC,CAISGIPQTDYEQYF
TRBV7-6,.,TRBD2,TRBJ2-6,TGTGCCAGCAGCCACAGACTAGCGGGGTTCTCTGGGGCCAACGTCCTGACTTTC,CASSHRLAGFSGANVLTF
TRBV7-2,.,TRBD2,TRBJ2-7,TGTGCCAGCAGGCAGACTAGCGGGAATCAAAGGCAGTACTTC,CASRQTSGNQRQYF
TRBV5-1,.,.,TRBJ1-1,TGCGCCAGCAGCTCAGAAGTGAACACTGAAGCTTTCTTT,CASSSEVNTEAFF
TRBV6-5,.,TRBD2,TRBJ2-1,TGTGCCAGCAGTTCCCCTTCTAGCGGGGGCTACAATGAGCAGTTCTTC,CASSSPSSGGYNEQFF
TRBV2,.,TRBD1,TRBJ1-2,TGTGCCAGCAGACAATACGGGACAGTTTCTAACTATGGCTACACCTTC,CASRQYGTVSNYGYTF
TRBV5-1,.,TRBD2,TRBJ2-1,TGCGCCAGCAGCCCTAGCGGGACTGGAGGTTACAATGAGCAGTTCTTC,CASSPSGTGGYNEQFF
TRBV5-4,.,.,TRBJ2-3,TGTGCCAGCAGCTTAGGACTAACCACAGATACGCAGTATTTT,CASSLGLTTDTQYF
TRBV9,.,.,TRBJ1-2,TGTGCCAGCAGCGTAGGGGTCGGGGACTATGGCTACACCTTC,CASSVGVGDYGYTF
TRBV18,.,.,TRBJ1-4,TGTGCCAGCTCACCACCAGAACCCGGGGCAACTAATGAAAAACTGTTTTTT,CASSPPEPGATNEKLFF
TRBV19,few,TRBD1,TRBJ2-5,TGTGCCAGTAGGCAGACAGGGGCCCAAGAGACCCAGTACTTC,CASRQTGAQETQYF
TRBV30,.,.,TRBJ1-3,TGTGCCTGGACCTTGACTCGGCACTCTGGAAACACCATATATTTT,CAWTLTRHSGNTIYF
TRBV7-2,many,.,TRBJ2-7,TGTGCCAGCAGCTTAGCGTACCAGGGCTACGAGCAGTACTTC,CASSLAYQGYEQYF
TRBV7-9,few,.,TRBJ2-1,TGTGCCAGCAGCCCCGAGATTTTCCTACTTAACAATGAGCAGTTCTTC,CASSPEIFLLNNEQFF
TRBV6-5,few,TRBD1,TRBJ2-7,TGTGCCAGCAGTCCTCGGACAGGGACCTACGAGCAGTACTTC,CASSPRTGTYEQYF
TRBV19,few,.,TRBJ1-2,TGTGCCAGTAGTAAAACGAGGACGGGAGGCTACACCTTC,CASSKTRTGGYTF
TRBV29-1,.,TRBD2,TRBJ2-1,TGCAGCGGTGATAGCGGGGGGGGCAATGAGCAGTTCTTC,CSGDSGGGNEQFF
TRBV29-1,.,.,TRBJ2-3,TGCAGCGTTGGGGGGGACCCCACAGATACGCAGTATTTT,CSVGGDPTDTQYF
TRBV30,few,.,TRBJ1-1,TGTGCCTGGCATCTAACAGGTGAAGCTTTCTTT,CAWHLTGEAFF
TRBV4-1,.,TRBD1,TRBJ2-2,TGCGCCAGCAGCCGGGACAGGGGGACCGGGGAGCTGTTTTTT,CASSRDRGTGELFF
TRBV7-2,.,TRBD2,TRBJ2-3,TGTGCCAGCAGCTGGGGGGGTTTCCGAGGGACAGATACGCAGTATTTT,CASSWGGFRGTDTQYF
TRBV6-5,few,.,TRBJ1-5,TGTGCCAGCAGTCTAGTAGGAAATCAGCCCCAGCATTTT,CASSLVGNQPQHF
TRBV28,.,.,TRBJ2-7,TGTGCCAGCGCCGATGGGGGGATGGACGAGCAGTACTTC,CASADGGMDEQYF
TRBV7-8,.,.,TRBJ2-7,TGTGCCAGCAGCACGAGCGGGTCCTACGAGCAGTACTTC,CASSTSGSYEQYF
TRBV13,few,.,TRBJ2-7,TGTGCCAGCAGCGCACTCCAGGGGAGCTCCTACGAGCAGTACTTC,CASSALQGSSYEQYF
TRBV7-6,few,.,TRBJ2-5,TGTGCCAGCAGCTTAGGTATACAAGAGACCCAGTACTTC,CASSLGIQETQYF
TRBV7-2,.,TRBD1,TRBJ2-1,TGTGCCAGCAGCTTGGACGGACAGGGGTGGGATGAGCAGTTCTTC,CASSLDGQGWDEQFF
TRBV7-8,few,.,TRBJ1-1,TGTGCCAGCAGCTTAGGTCCGGTGAACACTGAAGCTTTCTTT,CASSLGPVNTEAFF
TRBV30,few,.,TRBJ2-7,TGTGCCTGGTCCGCAGGTTCCCCCTACGAGCAGTACTTC,CAWSAGSPYEQYF
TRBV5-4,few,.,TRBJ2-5,TGTGCCAGCAGCTTGGCCGGTGGTCTTTCGGGGGAGACCCAGTACTTC,CASSLAGGLSGETQYF